This T cell receptor (beta chain) derives from a study of regulatory and conventional T cells in RAG deficiency. Germline-derived CDR1 and CDR2 are SGHAT and FQNNGV. This CDR3 contains 16 residues. The trim removed 5 bases at V and 0 bases at J, leaving 5 bases unmatched. The sorted conventional CD4+ T cells were CD25-low and CD127-high, with genomic DNA sequenced. The data were produced by immunoSEQ multiplex PCR, yet TCRdb's version contains in-frame clones alone and is incomplete. The table includes 25,000 to 35,000 clones, approximately 96% detected once. This sample also appeared in a second study, on regulatory T cells. From that study: The PCR used 52 TRBV and 13 TRBJ primers.

The TCR was taken from a human donor in good health. Sequencing used CD25- CD4+ T cells sorted from blood. V gene TRBV11-2 combines with J gene TRBJ2-1; 9 bases line up with TRBD2. CDR3 protein: CASSPQAGGSYNEQFF. The CDR3 bases are TGTGCCAGCAGCCCTCAAGCGGGGGGCTCCTACAATGAGCAGTTCTTC.